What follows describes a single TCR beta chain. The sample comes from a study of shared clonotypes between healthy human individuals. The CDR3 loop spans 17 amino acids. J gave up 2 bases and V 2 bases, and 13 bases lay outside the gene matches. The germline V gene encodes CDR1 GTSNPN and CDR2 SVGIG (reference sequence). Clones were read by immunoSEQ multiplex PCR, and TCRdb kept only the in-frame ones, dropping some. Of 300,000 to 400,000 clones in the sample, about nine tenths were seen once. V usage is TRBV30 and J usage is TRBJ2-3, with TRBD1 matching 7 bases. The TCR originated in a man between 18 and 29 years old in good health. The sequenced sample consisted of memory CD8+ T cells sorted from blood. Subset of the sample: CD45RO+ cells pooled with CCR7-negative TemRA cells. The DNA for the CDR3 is TGTGCCTGGAGTCATCCTCGGACAGGATTCCCCACAGATACGCAGTATTTT. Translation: CAWSHPRTGFPTDTQYF.